The sequence of this T cell receptor (beta chain) was determined in a study of glioma-infiltrating T cells (dated by TCRdb to the mid-2010s). With regard to the full study: Low-grade gliomas were represented by WHO grade II oligodendrogliomas or astrocytomas, and glioblastomas were represented by WHO grade IV tumors that were sampled at initial rather than recurrent diagnosis. Before surgery, glioma patients were given dexamethasone for six or fewer days. Blood libraries targeted roughly 4- to 10-fold sequencing coverage of 950,000 to 1,000,000 peripheral T cells. The study sequenced TCR alpha- and beta-chain repertoires from glioma tissue, from non-neoplastic brain tissue and from matched peripheral blood mononuclear cells. To measure how far tissue and blood T-cell populations diverged, each tissue-infiltrating repertoire was compared against the peripheral blood repertoire of the same patient. The paired cohort comprised three low-grade glioma patients, 8 or 9 primary glioblastoma patients and three non-glioma patients contributing non-neoplastic brain tissue. What the research found in general, with its limitations: VJ-independent divergence between tissue and blood was below expectation in non-neoplastic patients but above expectation in all gliomas, especially low-grade gliomas. A signature set of shared blood CDR3 motifs marked patients with low tissue-blood divergence and was depleted in highly divergent patients. Group comparisons rested on small numbers: three non-neoplastic, three low-grade glioma and fewer than 10 glioblastoma patients. Very few CDR3 sequences were found to be shared between tissue and blood, and this scarcity was attributed to high CDR3 diversity and limited sampling.

TCR alpha and beta CDR3 regions were amplified with the iRepertoire nested amplicon-rescue multiplex PCR (arm-PCR) platform from RNA. For one-step reverse transcription and amplification, 100-400 ng of tissue mRNA or PBMC total RNA was used as input. Following bead purification, Illumina adapters were added by a secondary multiplex PCR, and libraries between 200 and 400 bp were gel-purified. Libraries carried internal 6-nucleotide barcodes used for demultiplexing. Sequencing of libraries was performed on an Illumina MiSeq with 2x220 or 2x250 nucleotide paired-end reads. Turning to the authors' computational methods: Paired reads were merged using FLASH 1.2.11 and were aligned to the GRCh37 human genome using BWA-MEM, after which TRA and TRB reads were extracted. V and J assignment used an IMGT-derived reference of cassette sequences and CDR3 motifs that included pseudogenes. Reads were translated in three frames, and productive CDR3s were defined as those with a C...FGXG motif and no stop codons. Unique combinations of V-J cassette pair and CDR3 amino acid sequence were defined as clonotypes. Reads were filtered by Hamming distance, with the threshold set by the sequence error rate of each sample in mapped regions. TCRdb cleaned the public reads at Q25 with fastp, built clones with MiXCR and kept in-frame beta chains. Rows with a matching CDR3 protein are joined into one entry that keeps the most common DNA and genes. These V and J calls originate from TCRdb's pipeline instead of the authors' own analysis. This sample has more than 300,000 distinct CDR3 sequences in its table, and around 45% of those were observed once. Together, the top ten hold around 12% of the sample.

The germline V gene gives CDR1 as SQVTM and CDR2 as ANQGSEA. The CDR3, cysteine through phenylalanine, is 14 amino acids long. Only the CDR3 portion is preserved as DNA: 42 bases, with reading frame beginning at the first base. Ends trimmed: V by 6 bases, J by 4 bases; bases unmatched to a gene: 9. Details on this clonotype: It lacks a known antigen. No base qualities exist here, and no much larger clone lies one base off it.

Surgical brain or tumor specimens were cryofrozen in liquid nitrogen immediately after resection, and peripheral blood cells were collected concurrently. In this chain, TRBV29-1 is recombined with TRBJ2-1, with 7 bases aligning to TRBD1. The receptor was isolated from a human donor with low-grade glioma or glioblastoma, undergoing nonglioma brain surgery, or in good health (not recorded which). The specimen was glioma tissue, nonneoplastic brain tissue, or PBMCs (not recorded which). CDR3 region: CSVTTGTVYNEQFF. In nucleotide form, the sequence is TGCAGCGTAACTACCGGGACAGTATACAATGAGCAGTTCTTC.